Sequencing of this T cell receptor beta chain was carried out in a study of post-analysis software for immune sequencing data. Whole-study context: Several disease courses (relapsing-remitting, secondary progressive and progressive-relapsing) of multiple sclerosis were included.

Regarding this clonotype: The antigen remains undetermined.

Study results and caveats: Under the F measure, samples that were prepared in one batch clustered strongly together. Among about 5 TRBV segments more frequent in patients than controls were TRBV5-6, TRBV5-1 and TRBV20-1. In multiple sclerosis, normalized Chao1 diversity was significantly below that of controls.

J lost 0 bases, V lost 4 bases, and 5 bases had no gene match. The CDR3 extends over 15 amino acids. CDR1 and CDR2 from the germline V gene are DFQATT and SNEGSKA (reference sequence). Presence of unique molecular identifiers characterized the TCR beta cDNA libraries. TCRdb independently ran MiXCR on the PCR reads; one entry per CDR3 protein. The data contain around 710,000 distinct CDR3 sequences, 46% of them singletons. Sequenced material: blood. The receptor was derived from a girl aged 5 to 17 with multiple sclerosis. V gene TRBV20-1 combines with J gene TRBJ2-7; 11 positions match TRBD2. This CDR3 is CSAKDGTSGSYEQYF. CDR3 bases: TGCAGTGCTAAAGACGGGACTAGCGGCTCCTACGAGCAGTACTTC.